This paragraph reports one T cell receptor (beta chain). Antigen unknown. PCRs were each spiked with synthetic TCR analog templates. The repertoire was sequenced with immunoSEQ multiplex PCR; TCRdb's copy has only in-frame clones and lacks some. The sample records 80,000 to 90,000 clones, more than 70% being singletons. The data are from a study of PD-L1 blockade in urothelial cancer. Points from the study as a whole: Below-median TCR clonality that was measured in pretreatment blood predicted better survival.

The time point is: pretreatment peripheral blood. Urothelial carcinoma affected the patients, and it was locally advanced or metastatic. Each patient gave between 1 and 8 samples, pretreatment and on-treatment. With V trimmed by 8 bases and J by 5 bases, 4 bases remained unmatched. This CDR3 is built from 12 residues. Germline assignment: CDR1 MDHEN and CDR2 SYDVKM. The material sequenced was PBMCs, taken around atezolizumab (anti-PD-L1) treatment. The chain has TRBV28 and TRBJ2-3; TRBD2 matches 7 bases. The receptor comes from a man aged 55 to 70 with urothelial cancer. DNA of the CDR3: TGTGCCAGCCAGAGCGGGAAAGATACGCAGTATTTT. The encoded protein is CASQSGKDTQYF. Complete variable domain (other parts from reference TRBV28 and TRBJ2-3): DVKVTQSSRYLVKRTGEKVFLECVQDMDHENMFWYRQDPGLGLRLIYFSYDVKMKEKGDIPEGYSVSREKKERFSLILESASTNQTSMYLCASQSGKDTQYFGPGTRLTVL.